These 27 T cell receptor beta chains were sequenced from one sample in a study of cytomegalovirus exposure and HLA in healthy donors. Generated by immunoSEQ multiplex PCR, the TCRdb table keeps only in-frame clones and is missing some. The repertoire holds fewer than 200,000 clones, with 86% as singletons. The sample was PBMCs. Source of these receptors: a woman aged 18-30 years in good health and CMV-seronegative.

The chain carries TRBV13 and TRBJ2-7, with 12 bases fitting TRBD1. CDR3 length: 16 amino acids. Germline values: CDR1 PRHDT, CDR2 FYEKMQ (reference sequence). The trim removed 3 bases at V and 5 bases at J, leaving 8 bases unmatched. DNA of the CDR3: TGTGCCAGCAGCTTCTTTCCGGGACAGGGGGCCCACGAGCAGTACTTC. Translation: CASSFFPGQGAHEQYF.

The chain joins TRBV15 to TRBJ2-3, with 7 bases fitting TRBD2. The germline V gene has CDR1 LNHNV and CDR2 YYDKDF (reference sequence). The CDR3 sequence is 15 residues long. With V trimmed by 5 bases and J by 4 bases, 9 bases remained unmatched. The DNA of the CDR3 is TGTGCCACCAGCTCCGGGACTATCGGCCCAGATACGCAGTATTTT. Translation: CATSSGTIGPDTQYF.

The chain is built from TRBV29-1 and TRBJ1-2; 9 nucleotides align to TRBD1. The CDR3 sequence is 14 residues long. V gave up 7 bases and J gave up 8 bases; unmatched junction bases: 14. Per germline, CDR1 SQVTM and CDR2 ANQGSEA. The CDR3 loop is CSGREQGASWGYTF. CDR3 in DNA: TGCAGCGGGAGGGAACAGGGGGCGTCGTGGGGCTACACCTTC.

The chain uses TRBV2 and TRBJ1-5; 9 bases match TRBD1. V shed 8 bases, J shed 3 bases, and the junction held 2 bases outside the gene matches. Per germline, CDR1 SNHLY and CDR2 FYNNEI. The CDR3 consists of 13 residues. The CDR3 spells CASGQGINQPQHF. The CDR3 bases are TGTGCCAGCGGACAGGGGATCAATCAGCCCCAGCATTTT.

V usage is TRBV27 and J usage is TRBJ2-7; 8 nucleotides line up with TRBD1. This CDR3 has 14 amino acids. CDR1 and CDR2 from the germline V gene are MNHEY and SMNVEV (reference sequence). Unmatched junction bases numbered 6, after V lost 5 bases and J lost 3 bases. The CDR3 sequence is CASSPGQALYEQYF. The CDR3 nucleotides read TGTGCCAGCAGTCCGGGACAGGCTCTCTACGAGCAGTACTTC.

The chain is built from TRBV7-9 and TRBJ2-3; the match to TRBD2 covers 14 bases. Losses at the gene ends were 5 bases for V and 1 base for J; bases not matched to a gene: 8. CDR3 length: 18 residues. Germline CDR1 is SEHNR and CDR2 is FQNEAQ (reference sequence). The CDR3 DNA reads TGTGCCAGCAGCCCATACGGACTAGCGGGAGGTCGCACAGATACGCAGTATTTT. Its translation: CASSPYGLAGGRTDTQYF.

The genes are TRBV7-9 and TRBJ1-2; D not resolved. The germline CDR1 and CDR2 sequences are SEHNR and FQNEAQ (reference sequence). V shed 5 bases and J shed 4 bases, with 14 bases lying between them. The CDR3 runs to 14 residues. The CDR3 region is CASSPLLGSYGYTF. CDR3 coding DNA: TGTGCCAGCAGCCCCCTCTTAGGGAGCTATGGCTACACCTTC.

The V and J genes are TRBV2 and TRBJ1-2; 8 nucleotides agree with TRBD1. Trimming removed 7 bases from V and 8 bases from J; junction bases left unmatched: 12. This CDR3 spans 14 amino acids. Germline loops: CDR1 SNHLY, CDR2 FYNNEI. CDR3 residues: CASTGMQGAEGYTF. The CDR3 bases are TGTGCCAGCACCGGGATGCAGGGGGCGGAGGGCTACACCTTC.

This clone was seen a few times. J is TRBJ1-1 and V is TRBV30; weak D call: TRBD1 (6 bases). The CDR3 has 13 residues. Trimming cost V 4 bases and J 1 base, with 10 bases left between them. From germline, CDR1 is GTSNPN and CDR2 SVGIG (reference sequence). The CDR3 region is CAWNGGENTEAFF. CDR3 sequence (DNA): TGTGCCTGGAATGGGGGCGAGAACACTGAAGCTTTCTTT.

This chain links TRBV5-4 with TRBJ2-3; 7 nucleotides align to TRBD1. V lost 2 bases, J lost 2 bases, and 8 bases stayed unmatched. The CDR3 has 16 amino acids. Looked up from germline, CDR1 is SGHNT and CDR2 is YYREEE (reference sequence). The CDR3 region has the DNA TGTGCCAGCAGCTTAGAGTCGGGACAGCTCACAGATACGCAGTATTTT. It encodes CASSLESGQLTDTQYF.

This clone was detected only once. The chain links TRBV10-2 to TRBJ1-2; no definite D call. CDR1 and CDR2 from the germline V gene are WSHSY and SAAADI. CDR3 size: 14 residues. V lost 0 bases, J lost 4 bases, and 9 bases lay in between. CDR3 protein: CASSESSDRYGYTF. The CDR3 region has the DNA TGCGCCAGCAGTGAGTCGAGCGATCGCTATGGCTACACCTTC.

The chain recombines TRBV4-1 with TRBJ2-7; perhaps TRBD2 as D (6 bases). This CDR3 contains 16 residues. CDR1 and CDR2 from the germline V gene are MGHRA and YSYEKL. V was pared by 0 bases and J by 3 bases, with 15 bases between. CDR3 residues: CASSQDVADPFYEQYF. CDR3 nucleotide sequence: TGCGCCAGCAGCCAAGATGTAGCGGATCCCTTCTACGAGCAGTACTTC.

This clone was picked up a small number of times. The chain combines TRBV5-1 with TRBJ1-6; 9 bases fit TRBD1. The CDR3 runs to 15 residues. Germline CDR1 is SGHRS and CDR2 is YFSETQ. V was clipped by 5 bases and J by 9 bases; unmatched bases: 9. Here the CDR3 DNA reads TGCGCCAGCAGTTTTCCGGGACAGGGAATTTCACCCCTCCACTTT. It encodes CASSFPGQGISPLHF.

V is TRBV21-1 and J is TRBJ1-4; the listed D gene, TRBD1, was not tested against the DNA. TRBV21-1 has pseudogene status. The CDR3 is 12 amino acids. CDR3 in DNA: TGTGCCGTGCAGGGGGCTGGGGAAAAACTGTTTTTT. It translates to CAVQGAGEKLFF.

About this clone itself: Other DNA sequences from this sample encode an identical CDR3 as well. The chain has TRBV6-5 and TRBJ1-5; the D is unclear. Germline CDR1 is MNHEY and CDR2 is SVGAGI. The CDR3 extends over 14 amino acids. Trimming pared 2 bases from V and 1 base from J, leaving 6 bases between. This CDR3 reads CASSYGGSNQPQHF. In DNA, the CDR3 is TGTGCCAGCAGTTACGGCGGCAGCAATCAGCCCCAGCATTTT.

The CDR3 here is CASSSFGLAGNNEQFF. The CDR3 DNA reads TGCGCCAGCAGTTCATTTGGACTAGCGGGAAACAATGAGCAGTTCTTC. The chain combines TRBV10-1 with TRBJ2-1; 12 positions match TRBD2. Germline V gene lookup returns CDR1 WNHNN and CDR2 SYGVQD (reference sequence). CDR3 length equals 16 residues. V was clipped by 5 bases and J by 5 bases; unmatched bases: 7.

In nucleotides, the CDR3 is TGTGCCAGCAGCGAGGGGGACAGCACCACAGATACGCAGTATTTT. Translation gives CASSEGDSTTDTQYF. The chain is built from TRBV9 and TRBJ2-3; 7 nucleotides line up with TRBD1. The CDR3 is 15 amino acids. V shed 3 bases and J 2 bases; nucleotides not matched to a gene: 6. CDR1 is SGDLS and CDR2 is YYNGEE in the germline V gene.

This sequence joins TRBV4-2 and TRBJ1-1, with no clear D. The CDR3 totals 16 residues. CDR1 and CDR2 (germline): LGHNA, YNFKEQ. Trimming removed 5 bases at V and 0 bases at J, with 16 bases between. The CDR3: CASSTALIVMNTEAFF. CDR3 sequence (DNA): TGTGCCAGCAGCACCGCGCTAATTGTCATGAACACTGAAGCTTTCTTT.

This sequence joins TRBV6-5 and TRBJ1-1, with a tentative D call TRBD1 (5 bases). Trimming took off 6 bases at V and 2 bases at J, with 13 bases between the two ends. Germline V gene lookup returns CDR1 MNHEY and CDR2 SVGAGI. The CDR3 is made up of 14 amino acids. CDR3 loop: CASRMGQLNTEAFF. CDR3 sequence (DNA): TGTGCCAGCAGGATGGGGCAGCTAAACACTGAAGCTTTCTTT.

J is TRBJ1-2 and V is TRBV5-4; 7 bases align to TRBD1. Germline CDR1 and CDR2: SGHNT and YYREEE (reference sequence). The ends lost 3 bases at V and 0 bases at J; junction bases unmatched: 11. This CDR3 is built from 17 residues. The CDR3 bases are TGTGCCAGCAGCTCAAGGGGCAGGGGGATTTCTAACTATGGCTACACCTTC. Translation: CASSSRGRGISNYGYTF.

The chain uses TRBV9 and TRBJ2-3, with TRBD2 identical over 7 bases. Germline V lookup: CDR1 SGDLS, CDR2 YYNGEE. V shed 4 bases and J 2 bases; nucleotides not matched to a gene: 16. This CDR3 is built from 18 residues. CDR3 DNA: TGTGCCAGCAGCCCCCATTCCTTCCAGCGGGATTTCACAGATACGCAGTATTTT. Residues: CASSPHSFQRDFTDTQYF.

The chain couples TRBV6-5 to TRBJ2-3, with a weak D call TRBD1 (5 bases). With 4 bases removed from V and 0 bases from J, the gap between germline ends came to 11 bases. The CDR3 sequence is 15 residues long. The germline V gene has CDR1 MNHEY and CDR2 SVGAGI. CDR3 sequence: CASSFRQTSTDTQYF. The CDR3 DNA reads TGTGCCAGCAGTTTCCGACAGACTAGCACAGATACGCAGTATTTT.

DNA for the CDR3: TGCGCCAGCAGCCAATGGTCGGGATCCGGGGAGCTGTTTTTT. Protein product: CASSQWSGSGELFF. This chain joins TRBV4-1 and TRBJ2-2; D perhaps matches TRBD2 (5 bases). V was cut by 2 bases and J by 6 bases, with 10 bases left in between. Germline CDR1 and CDR2: MGHRA and YSYEKL. This CDR3 spans 14 amino acids.

The chain carries TRBV12-5 and TRBJ2-1, with a weak D call TRBD1 (6 bases). Germline V lookup: CDR1 LGHNT, CDR2 FRNRAP. V was clipped by 2 bases and J by 7 bases, with 12 bases between them. The CDR3 length is 14 residues. DNA for the CDR3: TGTGCTAGTGGTTTGTCAGGGGCGCTAAATGAGCAGTTCTTC. It is translated as CASGLSGALNEQFF.

The CDR3 is CASSERASGYNEQFF. Written as DNA, the CDR3 is TGCGCCAGCAGTGAAAGGGCTAGCGGGTACAATGAGCAGTTCTTC. The gene calls are TRBV10-2 and TRBJ2-1; 8 nucleotides match TRBD2. CDR1 is WSHSY and CDR2 is SAAADI in the germline V gene. The CDR3 contains 15 residues. V lost 3 bases and J lost 4; bases outside the gene matches: 5.

This clone was counted once. This rearrangement joins TRBV28 to TRBJ2-1, with 8 positions matching TRBD2. This CDR3 is 16 amino acids long. From germline, CDR1 is MDHEN and CDR2 SYDVKM. The V and J ends lost 8 bases and 8 bases, in that order; junction bases with no gene match: 17. CDR3 bases: TGTGCCAGCGGGGGCCATTCAGCGGGAGATGGCGATGAGCAGTTCTTC. Translating gives CASGGHSAGDGDEQFF.

The chain links TRBV18 to TRBJ2-7; TRBD1 matches 11 bases. The CDR3 extends over 13 amino acids. Unmatched junction bases numbered 1, after V lost 3 bases and J lost 6 bases. Germline-derived CDR1 and CDR2 are KGHSH and LQKENI. The CDR3 spells CASSPGTGGEQYF. The CDR3 DNA reads TGTGCCAGCTCACCCGGGACAGGGGGCGAGCAGTACTTC.